These 22 T cell receptor beta chains originate from one sample sequenced in a study of cytomegalovirus exposure and HLA in healthy donors (dated by TCRdb to about 2017). The library was made by the immunoSEQ multiplex PCR assay. Not all clones reach the TCRdb copy of this immuneACCESS table, which keeps in-frame sequences only. Checked studies attribute under half of the gap to unresolved V genes and leave the rest unexplained. The sample table records tens of thousands of clones; 85% to 95% of these occur just once. The top ten constitute approximately 2% of the sample. The sequenced material came from PBMCs. The receptors shown here come from a woman aged 18-29 years in good health and CMV-seronegative.

The V call is TRBV7-9, the J call TRBJ2-3; perhaps TRBD2 as D (6 bases). V lost 3 bases to trimming and J lost 4 bases, with 11 bases between them. The CDR3 covers 14 residues. Germline CDR1 and CDR2: SEHNR and FQNEAQ (reference sequence). Here the CDR3 reads CASSFSGSADTQYF. As DNA, the CDR3 is TGTGCCAGCAGCTTTAGCGGTTCGGCAGATACGCAGTATTTT.

The chain joins TRBV7-8 to TRBJ2-5; 7 positions match TRBD1. This CDR3 comprises 13 residues. V shed 7 bases and J 2 bases; nucleotides not matched to a gene: 4. Germline assignment: CDR1 SGHVS and CDR2 FQNEAQ. The CDR3: CASTVQGQETQYF. Written as DNA, the CDR3 is TGTGCCAGCACCGTACAGGGGCAAGAGACCCAGTACTTC.

The chain carries TRBV28 and TRBJ2-7; 9 nucleotides align to TRBD1. The J segment lost 3 bases and the V segment lost 6 bases, leaving 9 bases of the junction unmatched. Germline loops: CDR1 MDHEN, CDR2 SYDVKM. The CDR3 is 15 residues long. CDR3 DNA sequence: TGTGCCAGCAGCCTTACAGGGGGCCTCATCTACGAGCAGTACTTC. Residues: CASSLTGGLIYEQYF.

The rearrangement uses TRBV19 and TRBJ1-2; 7 nucleotides line up with TRBD1. The V gene's germline CDR1 is LNHDA and CDR2 SQIVND (reference sequence). After removal of 5 bases from V and 4 bases from J, the junction contained 7 bases not matched to a gene. The CDR3 extends over 14 amino acids. CDR3 bases: TGTGCCAGTAGTTTGACAGGGCCTGGCTATGGCTACACCTTC. This gives the protein CASSLTGPGYGYTF.

The J gene is TRBJ2-7, the V gene TRBV10-3; 7 bases match TRBD1. Trimming took 0 bases from V and 3 from J; bases not matched to a gene: 5. Germline assignment: CDR1 ENHRY and CDR2 SYGVKD. This CDR3 has 15 amino acids. The chain's CDR3 is CAISESGDSHYEQYF. DNA for the CDR3: TGTGCCATCAGTGAGTCGGGGGACAGTCACTACGAGCAGTACTTC.

V and J are TRBV19 and TRBJ1-5, with D maybe TRBD1 (5 bases). V shed 5 bases and J shed 1 base, with 12 bases lying between them. This CDR3 has 15 residues. The germline V gene encodes CDR1 LNHDA and CDR2 SQIVND (reference sequence). The CDR3 here is CASSSGLKSNQPQHF. DNA of the CDR3: TGTGCCAGTAGTTCAGGGTTGAAGAGCAATCAGCCCCAGCATTTT. The full variable domain, with the rest looked up from reference TRBV19 and TRBJ1-5, is DGGITQSPKYLFRKEGQNVTLSCEQNLNHDAMYWYRQDPGQGLRLIYYSQIVNDFQKGDIAEGYSVSREKKESFPLTVTSAQKNPTAFYLCASSSGLKSNQPQHFGDGTRLSIL.

The chain links TRBV29-1 to TRBJ2-1, with 9 positions matching TRBD2. Germline values: CDR1 SQVTM, CDR2 ANQGSEA. This CDR3 region has 14 residues. After removal of 6 bases from V and 2 bases from J, the junction contained 5 bases not matched to a gene. The CDR3 DNA sequence: TGCAGCGTGACGGGACTAGCCGCCTACAATGAGCAGTTCTTC. This encodes CSVTGLAAYNEQFF.

This chain uses TRBV7-9 with TRBJ1-2, with TRBD1 matching 7 bases. V lost 5 bases and J lost 6; bases outside the gene matches: 6. From germline, CDR1 is SEHNR and CDR2 FQNEAQ (reference sequence). This CDR3 comprises 13 residues. CDR3 sequence (DNA): TGTGCCAGCAGCCCTAGGGGGCATAATGGCTACACCTTC. Residues: CASSPRGHNGYTF.

The chain uses TRBV9 and TRBJ2-1; possible D gene TRBD2, 5 bases. Trimming stripped 1 base from V and 10 bases from J, with 9 bases between. The CDR3 contains 12 residues. Looked up from germline, CDR1 is SGDLS and CDR2 is YYNGEE. As DNA, the CDR3 is TGTGCCAGCAGCGTATGGGGAGCAGAGCAGTTCTTC. Translated: CASSVWGAEQFF.

The gene calls are TRBV28 and TRBJ1-5, with unresolved D. Germline CDR1 is MDHEN and CDR2 is SYDVKM. This CDR3 comprises 15 residues. V lost 6 bases, J lost 7 bases, and 19 bases lay in between. The chain's CDR3 is CASSSYRGFIQPQHF. The CDR3, as DNA: TGTGCCAGCAGCTCATACCGGGGTTTTATCCAGCCCCAGCATTTT.

This chain links TRBV11-2 with TRBJ2-1; D may be TRBD2 (6 bases). Germline lookup yields CDR1 SGHAT and CDR2 FQNNGV. V lost 5 bases, J lost 0 bases, and 20 bases lay in between. There are 18 residues in the CDR3. In DNA, the CDR3 is TGTGCCAGCAGCCCCCAAGTAAGGGGCGGGACCTCCTACAATGAGCAGTTCTTC. It is translated as CASSPQVRGGTSYNEQFF.

The V gene is TRBV27, the J gene TRBJ1-3, with D maybe TRBD1 (5 bases). CDR1 and CDR2 (germline): MNHEY, SMNVEV (reference sequence). The CDR3 covers 16 residues. With 5 bases removed from V and 4 bases from J, the gap between germline ends came to 18 bases. CDR3 region: CASSPTSGHWGNTIYF. The CDR3 nucleotides are TGTGCCAGCAGTCCAACCTCCGGACATTGGGGAAACACCATATATTTT.

The gene calls are TRBV6-6 and TRBJ1-3; perhaps TRBD1 as D (5 bases). Germline values: CDR1 MNHNY, CDR2 SVGAGI (reference sequence). This CDR3 has 15 amino acids. The V end was cut by 5 bases, the J end by 3 bases, with 14 bases between. CDR3 protein: CASSIGHLSGNTIYF. CDR3 nucleotides: TGTGCCAGCAGTATCGGACATCTTAGTGGAAACACCATATATTTT.

J is TRBJ2-1 and V is TRBV30, with 7 nucleotides matching TRBD2. Unmatched junction bases numbered 12, after V lost 2 bases and J lost 5 bases. Germline values: CDR1 GTSNPN, CDR2 SVGIG (reference sequence). This CDR3 contains 16 residues. CDR3 sequence (DNA): TGTGCCTGGAGTCCAAAAGCGGGAATCCGGGACAATGAGCAGTTCTTC. Translating it yields CAWSPKAGIRDNEQFF. The complete variable domain, with remaining parts taken from reference TRBV30 and TRBJ2-1, reads SQTIHQWPATLVQPVGSPLSLECTVEGTSNPNLYWYRQAAGRGLQLLFYSVGIGQISSEVPQNLSASRPQDRQFILSSKKLLLSDSGFYLCAWSPKAGIRDNEQFFGPGTRLTVL.

The chain employs TRBV28 and TRBJ2-5; 8 nucleotides agree with TRBD1. The trim removed 6 bases at V and 2 bases at J, leaving 2 bases unmatched. The CDR3 is 13 residues long. Germline V gene data show CDR1 as MDHEN and CDR2 as SYDVKM. CDR3 residues: CASRRQGQETQYF. CDR3 nucleotide sequence: TGTGCCAGCAGGCGACAGGGGCAAGAGACCCAGTACTTC. The full variable domain, in which reference TRBV28 and TRBJ2-5 provide the parts outside the CDR3, is DVKVTQSSRYLVKRTGEKVFLECVQDMDHENMFWYRQDPGLGLRLIYFSYDVKMKEKGDIPEGYSVSREKKERFSLILESASTNQTSMYLCASRRQGQETQYFGPGTRLLVL.

J is TRBJ2-6 and V is TRBV11-2; maybe TRBD1 (5 bases). CDR1 and CDR2 from the germline V gene are SGHAT and FQNNGV. Trimming left V 1 base short and J 2 bases short, with 9 bases between. This CDR3 region has 16 residues. The CDR3 protein is CASSLGRGAGANVLTF. CDR3 DNA sequence: TGTGCCAGCAGCTTAGGTAGGGGCGCTGGGGCCAACGTCCTGACTTTC.

The rearrangement uses TRBV5-3 and TRBJ2-3, with D maybe TRBD2 (6 bases). TRBV5-3 is flagged as an ORF with uncertain function. With 6 bases removed from V and 6 bases from J, the gap between germline ends came to 29 bases. The length of the CDR3 is 18 residues. In DNA, the CDR3 is TGTGCCAGAAACCTCGCGGGACTTCTCCACAAGAGGGCGGATACGCAGTATTTT. Translated, it gives CARNLAGLLHKRADTQYF.

This clone was seen once. The rearrangement joins TRBV27 to TRBJ2-3; D is unresolved. V lost 4 bases and J 0 bases, leaving 5 bases between the germline ends. The CDR3 extends over 13 amino acids. Germline CDR1 and CDR2: MNHEY and SMNVEV (reference sequence). CDR3 bases: TGTGCCAGCAGTTCCCTGAGCACAGATACGCAGTATTTT. This sequence encodes CASSSLSTDTQYF.

This clone was picked up one time. The V call is TRBV10-3, the J call TRBJ2-5; D is possibly TRBD2 (6 bases). CDR1 and CDR2 (germline): ENHRY, SYGVKD. This CDR3 spans 15 amino acids. The germline V and J ends were trimmed by 4 bases and 2 bases, with 14 bases remaining between them. Here the CDR3 DNA reads TGTGCCATCAGTGGGCGGGGCCTCGGGCAAGAGACCCAGTACTTC. Protein sequence: CAISGRGLGQETQYF.

The genes are TRBV11-3 and TRBJ2-5; possible D gene TRBD1, 6 bases. Trimming shortened V by 4 bases and J by 1 base, and 16 bases separated the two germline ends. The CDR3 is made up of 16 amino acids. Germline V CDR1 and CDR2: SGHNT, YENEEA. CDR3 in DNA: TGTGCCAGCAGCTCGGCCTCCGGGACAAGCCAAGAGACCCAGTACTTC. Translation: CASSSASGTSQETQYF.

The chain uses TRBV6-1 and TRBJ2-7, with 10 bases lining up with TRBD1. Germline CDR1 and CDR2: MNHNS and SASEGT. With V trimmed by 6 bases and J by 5 bases, 10 bases remained unmatched. The CDR3 has 15 residues. The CDR3 coding sequence is TGTGCCAGCAGGGGGGTTGGGACAGGGGTTAACGAGCAGTACTTC. It encodes CASRGVGTGVNEQYF.

This chain connects TRBV6-4 to TRBJ2-2, with a possible D match to TRBD1 (6 bases). V gave up 6 bases and J gave up 1 base, with 9 bases separating them. This CDR3 comprises 14 residues. In germline, CDR1 is MRHNA, CDR2 SNTAGT. The CDR3 DNA sequence: TGTGCCAGCAGCAAGACAGGGAACACCGGGGAGCTGTTTTTT. This translates into CASSKTGNTGELFF.